The clone carrying this T cell receptor beta chain turned up a few times. Its antigen is not identified. The data stem from a study of beta chain features in type 1 diabetes. Study-wide results and limits: Across all four CD4+ subsets, people with type 1 diabetes showed modestly shorter TCRB CDR3s.

Investigators reverse transcribed all isolated RNA, so they sequenced expressed TCRB transcripts. The assay was immunoSEQ multiplex PCR, and TCRdb's table has in-frame clones only and misses some. The sample records some 700,000 clones, 13% being singletons. V was shortened by 3 bases and J by 0 bases, with 9 bases between the two germline ends. The CDR3 runs to 14 residues. Per the germline V gene, CDR1 is SGHVS and CDR2 is FQNEAQ. The receptor comes from a man younger than 35 with type 1 diabetes. Source material: naive CD4+ T cells from blood. This chain joins TRBV7-8 and TRBJ2-7, with unresolved D. CDR3 sequence reads: CASSLGTTSYEQYF. CDR3 coding DNA: TGTGCCAGCAGCTTGGGTACTACCTCCTACGAGCAGTACTTC.